This T cell receptor beta chain originates from a study of blood T cell repertoires in COVID-19 (dated by TCRdb to the early 2020s). General notes on the study: Samples from collaborators originated in the United States, Italy and Spain and spanned both the acute and convalescent phases of COVID-19. The prospective study material was composed of cDNA or gDNA derived from T cells, B-cell-depleted T cells, or PBMCs. Deeply sampled blood TCRbeta repertoires from subjects exposed to, actively infected with, or recovered from COVID-19 were included in the dataset. The repertoires were released in a freely available public database meant as a resource for research on the immune response to SARS-CoV-2. Samples came from the ongoing ImmuneRACE study (first 160 participants) plus 1,254 subjects from 6 global collaborators. Nearly every sample came with metadata listing a de-identified subject ID, COVID-19 status, age in years and sex. Where available, HLA class I and class II types were obtained from metadata supplied by the sample provider rather than from assay-based typing. Results the study describes overall, beyond this receptor: The amount of clinical and demographic metadata varied by source and participant and was provided uncurated.

As for this clone: Its antigen is still unknown. One base away there is no much larger clone; base qualities are not given.

V is clipped by 7 bases and J by 3 bases, and the sequence between their germline boundaries is 3 bases long. Via the germline V gene, CDR1 is MNHEY and CDR2 SVGAGI. The CDR3 covers 10 residues, taking in both the cysteine and the phenylalanine. Only the CDR3 DNA is retained, 30 bases long and in frame from the first base. The immunoSEQ Assay, a bias-controlled multiplex PCR, was used to amplify TCRbeta CDR3 regions from genomic DNA. The authors' pipeline ran thus. Within the assay, amplification of reference gene primers was used to estimate how many nucleated cells each sample contained. Sequence reads were collapsed and filtered to measure the absolute abundance of every unique TCRbeta CDR3 rearrangement. For each sample, productive Simpson clonality was calculated as the square root of Simpson's diversity index over productive rearrangements. Imported from immuneACCESS, the table was reduced by TCRdb to in-frame sequences with V and J called. These copies leave out some clones; in studies compared against another copy, an unresolved V gene accounts for under half, and the cause of the remainder is not known. That table is the source of V, J and clone size, and D and trimming were worked out from the DNA. Here the sample has around 68,000 clones; 80% to 90% occur a single time. Of the sample, around 9.2% is held by the ten largest clones.

Each collaborating institution followed its own protocols to collect whole blood in K2EDTA tubes. For TCRbeta analysis, collaborators shipped samples in one of three forms: frozen whole blood, isolated PBMCs, or DNA extracted from either of those sample types. Recombination linked TRBV6-5 to TRBJ1-2, with the D gene not confidently named. The TCR originated in a human donor in a cohort sampled during active COVID-19. Sequencing was done on a sample of peripheral blood. The DNA sequence is as follows: TGTGCCAGCACGGACTATGGCTACACCTTC. Translated, it reads CASTDYGYTF.